This T cell receptor beta chain was captured by sequencing in a study of response to subunit inactivated influenza vaccine. This CDR3 spans 14 amino acids. Trimming took off 7 bases at V and 0 bases at J, with 10 bases between the two ends. CDR1 is MGHDK, CDR2 SYGVNS, per germline. Study-wide results and limits: The authors suggested that every seasonal influenza vaccination recruits few new T cells.

From the RT-PCR reads, TCRdb called clonotypes with MiXCR, one entry per CDR3 protein. The sample consists of fewer than 250,000 distinct CDR3 sequences, over 13% of them appearing once. As concerns this clonotype: Antigen unknown.

The J gene is TRBJ2-1, the V gene TRBV25-1; no clear D gene. The sequenced sample was CD8+ T cells sorted from PBMCs, obtained around 5 days after vaccination. The receptor was derived from a man aged 50 to 60 who received an inactivated influenza vaccine. CDR3 nucleotides: TGTGCCAGCAATGCCGGTAGCTCCTACAATGAGCAGTTCTTC. It encodes CASNAGSSYNEQFF.